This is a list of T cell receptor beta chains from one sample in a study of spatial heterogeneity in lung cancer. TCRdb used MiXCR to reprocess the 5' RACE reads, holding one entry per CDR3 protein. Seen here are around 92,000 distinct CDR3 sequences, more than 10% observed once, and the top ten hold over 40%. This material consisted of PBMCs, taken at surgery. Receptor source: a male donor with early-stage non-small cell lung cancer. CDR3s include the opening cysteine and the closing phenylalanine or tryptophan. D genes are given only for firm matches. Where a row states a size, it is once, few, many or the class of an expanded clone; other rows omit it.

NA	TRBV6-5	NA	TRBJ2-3	CASSYSVSADTQYF	TGTGCCAGCAGTTACTCGGTCTCCGCAGATACGCAGTATTTT
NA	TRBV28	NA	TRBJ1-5	CASRSLRVWPQHF	TGTGCCAGCAGGAGCCTCAGGGTGTGGCCCCAGCATTTT
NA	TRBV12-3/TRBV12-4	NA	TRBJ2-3	CASSRGGSTDTQYF	TGTGCCAGCAGCAGGGGGGGTAGCACAGATACGCAGTATTTT
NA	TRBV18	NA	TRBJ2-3	CASSPSHTDTQYF	TGTGCCAGCTCACCATCTCACACAGATACGCAGTATTTT
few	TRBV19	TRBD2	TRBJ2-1	CASSTSGRAVYEQFF	TGTGCCAGTAGCACTAGCGGGAGGGCTGTCTATGAGCAGTTCTTC
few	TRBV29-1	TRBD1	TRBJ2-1	CSGSGTGIEQFF	TGCAGCGGGTCCGGGACAGGGATCGAGCAGTTCTTC
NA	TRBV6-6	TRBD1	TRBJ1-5	CASSLRDRDQPQHF	TGTGCCAGCAGCCTCCGGGACAGGGATCAGCCCCAGCATTTT
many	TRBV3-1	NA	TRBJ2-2	CASSPLPTGELFF	TGTGCCAGCAGCCCGCTTCCGACCGGGGAGCTGTTTTTT
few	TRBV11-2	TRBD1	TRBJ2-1	CASSLGTGRNNEQFF	TGTGCCAGCAGCCTGGGGACAGGGAGAAACAATGAGCAGTTCTTC
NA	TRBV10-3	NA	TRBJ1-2	CAVRTQGNYGYTF	TGTGCCGTACGGACGCAGGGTAACTATGGCTACACCTTC